This entry describes one T cell receptor (beta chain). The PCR ran on 60 Vbeta and 13 Jbeta primers. Clones were read by immunoSEQ multiplex PCR, and TCRdb kept only the in-frame ones, dropping some. The profile shows about 200,000 clones, 75% to 85% of them singletons. This CDR3 contains 13 residues. Germline lookup yields CDR1 MDHEN and CDR2 SYDVKM. With 3 bases removed from V and 8 bases from J, the gap between germline ends came to 13 bases. These data belong to a study of cytomegalovirus exposure and HLA in healthy donors. Sequencing used PBMCs. This sequence was found in a girl under 18 in good health and CMV-seronegative. This chain connects TRBV28 to TRBJ1-2; no firm D call. CDR3 amino acids: CASSLRRAEGYTF. The DNA of the CDR3 is TGTGCCAGCAGTTTGAGGAGGGCCGAGGGCTACACCTTC.